Listed below are T cell receptor beta chains from one sample, sequenced in a study of shared clonotypes between healthy human individuals. Here immunoSEQ multiplex PCR was the method, and the copy in TCRdb shows in-frame clones only, minus some. This table holds more than 2 million clones, around 93% found once. What was sequenced was naive CD8+ T cells from PBMCs. The receptors derive from a man aged 18 to 30 in good health. Some clones in this sample may be carry-over from other donors' samples. CDR3s include the opening cysteine and the closing phenylalanine or tryptophan. The D gene is left open where the match is weak. Where a row states a size, it is once, few, many or the class of an expanded clone; other rows omit it.

D	V	size	J	length	DNA	CDR3
.	TRBV19	.	TRBJ2-3	18	TGTGCCAGTATGGGGGGGGCTGCGGAACGAGCTAGCACAGATACGCAGTATTTT	CASMGGAAERASTDTQYF
TRBD1	TRBV18	.	TRBJ2-1	15	TGTGCCAGCTCACCTCCACAGGGGTCCTACAATGAGCAGTTCTTC	CASSPPQGSYNEQFF
TRBD1	TRBV25-1	.	TRBJ2-3	13	TGTGCCAGCACCGACAGGGGCACAGATACGCAGTATTTT	CASTDRGTDTQYF
.	TRBV7-3	.	TRBJ2-1	13	TGTGCCAGCAGCTTAGGGCATTACAATGAGCAGTTCTTC	CASSLGHYNEQFF
.	TRBV18	.	TRBJ2-5	13	TGTGCCAGCGCCGAGGGGATTCGAGAGACCCAGTACTTC	CASAEGIRETQYF
TRBD2	TRBV7-6	.	TRBJ2-1	15	TGTGCCAGCAGCTTCGGACTAGCGACCTACAATGAGCAGTTCTTC	CASSFGLATYNEQFF
TRBD2	TRBV7-9	.	TRBJ2-7	14	TGTGCCAGCAACCCTGGGGGGGAAGACTACGAGCAGTACTTC	CASNPGGEDYEQYF
TRBD1	TRBV15	.	TRBJ1-1	13	TGTGCCACCAGCCGGACAGGGATCACAGAAGCTTTCTTT	CATSRTGITEAFF
TRBD2	TRBV4-2	.	TRBJ2-7	16	TGTGCCAGCAGCTTTCGGCTTAGCGGGCTCGTCTACGAGCAGTACTTC	CASSFRLSGLVYEQYF
.	TRBV4-1	.	TRBJ2-7	15	TGCGCCAGCAGCCAACAAGGTGGGGCGAGGTCCGAGCAGTACTTC	CASSQQGGARSEQYF
.	TRBV11-2	.	TRBJ1-5	14	TGTGCCAGCAGCTTACTCAATAGCAATCAGCCCCAGCATTTT	CASSLLNSNQPQHF
TRBD2	TRBV6-4	.	TRBJ2-1	16	TGTGCCAGCAGTGCGCTAGCGGGGGTGGTGGGCAATGAGCAGTTCTTC	CASSALAGVVGNEQFF
TRBD2	TRBV28	.	TRBJ2-7	15	TGTGCCAGCAGTTTCAGAGGGGAGGGGATTGACGAGCAGTACTTC	CASSFRGEGIDEQYF
.	TRBV21-1	.	TRBJ2-7	17	TGTGCCAGCAGCACACAGGGGACTAGCGGAATCTCCTACGAGCAGTACTTC	CASSTQGTSGISYEQYF
.	TRBV19	few	TRBJ1-5	14	TGTGCCAGTAGTAATAGACGGGGCAATCAGCCCCAGCATTTT	CASSNRRGNQPQHF
.	TRBV5-4	.	TRBJ1-2	15	TGTGCCAGCAGCTTGGACTCAGGGTTTGGCTATGGCTACACCTTC	CASSLDSGFGYGYTF
.	TRBV19	.	TRBJ1-1	13	TGTGCCAGTAGTATGGATACAGCTGCAGAAGCTTTCTTT	CASSMDTAAEAFF
.	TRBV4-1	.	TRBJ1-2	16	TGCGCCAGCAGCCATTGGGAGAGCAGTAAGGGGTATGGCTACACCTTC	CASSHWESSKGYGYTF
.	TRBV11-2	.	TRBJ2-3	18	TGTGCCAGCAGCGTACATTCGCCCGGGACTCCCACCACAGATACGCAGTATTTT	CASSVHSPGTPTTDTQYF
.	TRBV6-6	.	TRBJ2-3	14	TGTGCCAGCAGTTACACAACCTCCACAGATACGCAGTATTTT	CASSYTTSTDTQYF
.	TRBV14	.	TRBJ2-7	14	TGTGCCAGCAGCCAAGGTCCAGACACCTACGAGCAGTACTTC	CASSQGPDTYEQYF
TRBD2	TRBV6-1	.	TRBJ2-1	15	TGTGCCAGCAGCGGGGGACTAGCCGCAAATCATGAGCAGTTCTTC	CASSGGLAANHEQFF
TRBD2	TRBV19	.	TRBJ2-3	17	TGTGCCAGTAGTATGAGTTTAGCGGGAGGGCCAAGAGATACGCAGTATTTT	CASSMSLAGGPRDTQYF
TRBD1	TRBV5-4	.	TRBJ2-1	15	TGTGCCAGCAGCGCCAGGGGGAGCTCCTACAATGAGCAGTTCTTC	CASSARGSSYNEQFF
TRBD2	TRBV5-5	.	TRBJ2-3	19	TGTGCCAGCAGCTCCGGGCTGCCTAGCGGGAGCGGGGGACGAGATACGCAGTATTTT	CASSSGLPSGSGGRDTQYF
TRBD1	TRBV11-2	once	TRBJ2-5	12	TGTGCCAGCAGCCGGCCCGGGACAGGCCAGTACTTC	CASSRPGTGQYF
.	TRBV7-9	.	TRBJ2-2	12	TGTGCCAGCAGCACTGGAACCGGGGAGCTGTTTTTT	CASSTGTGELFF
TRBD2	TRBV30	.	TRBJ2-3	15	TGTGCCTGGACCGACGGGGGGGGGCGCACAGATACGCAGTATTTT	CAWTDGGGRTDTQYF
TRBD1	TRBV27	.	TRBJ2-5	15	TGTGCCAGCAGTTTATTCGGACAGGGGGCAGAGACCCAGTACTTC	CASSLFGQGAETQYF
.	TRBV27	.	TRBJ1-5	16	TGTGCCAGCAGTTTAACCCCCGGGACGAGCACTCTCCCCCAGCATTTT	CASSLTPGTSTLPQHF
.	TRBV29-1	.	TRBJ2-1	14	TGCAGCGTTGAGTGGAGAAGTTCCTACAATGAGCAGTTCTTC	CSVEWRSSYNEQFF
.	TRBV6-1	.	TRBJ2-1	13	TGTGCCAGCCAGGGTCCTACCTACAATGAGCAGTTCTTC	CASQGPTYNEQFF
TRBD1	TRBV4-1	.	TRBJ2-6	20	TGCGCCAGCAGCAACGGGACAGGGGACTTACCGAACTCTGGGGCCAACGTCCTGACTTTC	CASSNGTGDLPNSGANVLTF
.	TRBV4-2	.	TRBJ1-2	16	TGTGCCAGCAGCCAGGAACCCTTACAACGGCGCTATGGCTACACCTTC	CASSQEPLQRRYGYTF
.	TRBV13	.	TRBJ2-1	13	TGTGCCAGCAGGCGCGAACCCTACAATGAGCAGTTCTTC	CASRREPYNEQFF
TRBD1	TRBV29-1	.	TRBJ2-1	14	TGCAGCGTTGGGGGGGACAGGGGCTACAATGAGCAGTTCTTC	CSVGGDRGYNEQFF
.	TRBV30	.	TRBJ2-7	15	TGTGCCTGGAGCAGTAGGGGGACCGCGGCGGATGAGCAGTACTTC	CAWSSRGTAADEQYF
TRBD1	TRBV5-6	.	TRBJ1-2	17	TGTGCCAGCAGCTCCCTGGAGGCAGGGGGCGATGGCTATGGCTACACCTTC	CASSSLEAGGDGYGYTF
.	TRBV2	.	TRBJ2-1	11	TGTGCCAGCATGGGTTTCAATGAGCAGTTCTTC	CASMGFNEQFF
.	TRBV7-8	.	TRBJ1-1	14	TGTGCCAGCAGCTTAACACGCCGGAACACTGAAGCTTTCTTT	CASSLTRRNTEAFF
.	TRBV19	.	TRBJ2-7	15	TGTGCCAGTAGTCCAACTAGTTCCAGCTCCTACGAGCAGTACTTC	CASSPTSSSSYEQYF
TRBD1	TRBV11-2	.	TRBJ2-3	16	TGTGCCAGCAGCCCTAGACAGGGGCAGTGGGGAGATACGCAGTATTTT	CASSPRQGQWGDTQYF
TRBD2	TRBV27	once	TRBJ2-7	13	TGTGCCAGCAGTCCACTAGCGGGCCACGAGCAGTACTTC	CASSPLAGHEQYF
.	TRBV27	.	TRBJ1-1	13	TGTGCCAGCAGTTTTGGCCCGGGGACTGAAGCTTTCTTT	CASSFGPGTEAFF
TRBD2	TRBV9	once	TRBJ2-2	15	TGTGCCAGCAGCGCCCGGGACTATAACACCGGGGAGCTGTTTTTT	CASSARDYNTGELFF
TRBD2	TRBV5-1	.	TRBJ2-7	15	TGCGCCAGCAGCTTGGAACTAGCGGAATCCTACGAGCAGTACTTC	CASSLELAESYEQYF
.	TRBV10-3	.	TRBJ2-7	17	TGTGCCATCAGTGAGTCCGGGGGCGGGACAGAGGCCTACGAGCAGTACTTC	CAISESGGGTEAYEQYF
.	TRBV30	.	TRBJ2-1	17	TGTGCCTGGAGTGTACCCCAGAAGGAGCTCTACGCGGCTGAGCAGTTCTTC	CAWSVPQKELYAAEQFF
TRBD1	TRBV19	.	TRBJ1-5	15	TGTGCCAGCCTATTCCAGGGACAGCTTAATCAGCCCCAGCATTTT	CASLFQGQLNQPQHF
.	TRBV7-8	.	TRBJ1-1	15	TGTGCCAGCAGAGGCCGCGACGCAGGGAACACTGAAGCTTTCTTT	CASRGRDAGNTEAFF
.	TRBV7-9	.	TRBJ2-1	18	TGTGCCAGCAGCCCCTATCCTCCATGGGAAGAAGCCTACAATGAGCAGTTCTTC	CASSPYPPWEEAYNEQFF
TRBD1	TRBV4-3	.	TRBJ2-7	15	TGCGCCAGCAGCCAAGGCGCAGGGGGCCCCTACGAGCAGTACTTC	CASSQGAGGPYEQYF